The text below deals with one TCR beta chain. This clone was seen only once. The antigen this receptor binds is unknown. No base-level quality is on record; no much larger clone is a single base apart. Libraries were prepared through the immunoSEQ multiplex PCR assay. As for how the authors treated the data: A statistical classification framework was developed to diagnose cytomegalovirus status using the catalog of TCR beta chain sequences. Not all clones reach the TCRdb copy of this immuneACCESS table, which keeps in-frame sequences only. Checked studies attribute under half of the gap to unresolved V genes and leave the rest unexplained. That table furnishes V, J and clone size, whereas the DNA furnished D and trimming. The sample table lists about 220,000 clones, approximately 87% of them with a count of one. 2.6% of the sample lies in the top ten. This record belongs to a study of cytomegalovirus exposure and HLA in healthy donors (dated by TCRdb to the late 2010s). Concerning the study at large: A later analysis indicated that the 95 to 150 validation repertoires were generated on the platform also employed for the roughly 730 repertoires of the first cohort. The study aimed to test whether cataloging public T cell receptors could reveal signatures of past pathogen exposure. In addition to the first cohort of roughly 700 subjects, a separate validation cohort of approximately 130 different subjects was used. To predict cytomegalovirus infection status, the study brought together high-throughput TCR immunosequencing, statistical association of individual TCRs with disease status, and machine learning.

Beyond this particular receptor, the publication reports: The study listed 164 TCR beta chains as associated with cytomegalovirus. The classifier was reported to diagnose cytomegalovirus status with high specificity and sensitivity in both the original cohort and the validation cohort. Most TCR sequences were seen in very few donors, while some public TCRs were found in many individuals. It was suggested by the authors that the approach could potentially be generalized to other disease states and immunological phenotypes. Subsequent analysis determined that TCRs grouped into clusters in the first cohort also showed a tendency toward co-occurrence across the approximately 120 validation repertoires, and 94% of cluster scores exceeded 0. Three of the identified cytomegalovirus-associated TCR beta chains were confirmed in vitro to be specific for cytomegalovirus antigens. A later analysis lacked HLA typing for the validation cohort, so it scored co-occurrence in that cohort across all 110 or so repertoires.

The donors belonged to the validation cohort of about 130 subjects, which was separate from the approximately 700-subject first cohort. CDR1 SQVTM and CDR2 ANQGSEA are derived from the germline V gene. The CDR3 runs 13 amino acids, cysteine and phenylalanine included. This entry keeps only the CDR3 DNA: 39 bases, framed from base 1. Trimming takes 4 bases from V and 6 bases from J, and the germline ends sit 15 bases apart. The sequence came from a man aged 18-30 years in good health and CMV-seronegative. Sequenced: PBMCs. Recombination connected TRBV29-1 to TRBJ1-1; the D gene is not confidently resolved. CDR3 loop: CSVVVGGKPEAFF. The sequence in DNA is TGCAGCGTTGTGGTGGGAGGGAAACCTGAAGCTTTCTTT.